This TCR beta chain was sequenced for a study of regulatory T cells in long-lasting Graves disease. General study results and limits: TCR diversity was lower in persistent Graves' patients (versus newly diagnosed ones).

Described time point: persistent/refractory GD, antithyroid drugs over 5 years with positive TRAb. TCR sequences were obtained from RNA taken from PBMCs. Building the TCR beta libraries relied on iRepertoire HTBI primers, and CDR3 regions underwent Arm-PCR. TCRdb re-analysed the multiplex PCR reads in MiXCR, keeping a single row per CDR3 protein. The table lists 400,000 or so distinct CDR3 sequences, about 20% of them singletons. Losses at the gene ends were 5 bases for V and 14 bases for J; bases not matched to a gene: 9. This CDR3 region has 12 residues. Germline V CDR1 and CDR2: MNHEY, SVGEGT. Remarks on this clonotype: Its target is not known.

Sequenced here: peripheral blood mononuclear cells (PBMCs), sampled when the disease was refractory, from a patient treated with antithyroid drugs. The sequence derives from a female donor with Graves disease. The chain carries TRBV6-2 or TRBV6-3 and TRBJ2-5; TRBD1 matches 9 bases. The CDR3 loop reads CASSDPGQGSYF. CDR3 coding DNA: TGTGCCAGCAGTGACCCGGGACAGGGTTCCTACTTC.